This T cell receptor (beta chain) comes out of a study of OX40 agonist ivuxolimab in advanced cancers. The trim removed 6 bases at V and 4 bases at J, leaving 3 bases unmatched. The CDR3 is 13 residues long. The germline V gene has CDR1 LNHDA and CDR2 SQIVND (reference sequence). On this clone: The antigen remains unidentified.

Study results and caveats: Doses of 0.1 to 3.0 mg/kg were accompanied by clonal expansion of CD4+ and CD8+ blood T cells by week 6. Still undetermined is the antigen specificity of the expanded peripheral T cells.

The table came from immunoSEQ multiplex PCR; TCRdb's copy has only in-frame clones and leaves some out. The table has 30,000 to 35,000 clones, roughly 90% seen once. This TCR derives from an adult with an advanced solid tumor such as melanoma, head and neck, liver or kidney cancer. This chain connects TRBV19 to TRBJ1-5, with 7 bases aligning to TRBD1. Sequencing was performed on CD4+ or CD8+ T cells sorted from blood, taken in a trial of the OX40 agonist ivuxolimab. CDR3 bases: TGTGCCAGTAGCGCACAGGGGAATCAGCCCCAGCATTTT. This codes for CASSAQGNQPQHF. The full variable domain, its missing parts supplied by reference TRBV19 and TRBJ1-5, is DGGITQSPKYLFRKEGQNVTLSCEQNLNHDAMYWYRQDPGQGLRLIYYSQIVNDFQKGDIAEGYSVSREKKESFPLTVTSAQKNPTAFYLCASSAQGNQPQHFGDGTRLSIL.